These T cell receptor beta chains were read from a single sample in a study of cytomegalovirus exposure and HLA in healthy donors. Clones were read by immunoSEQ multiplex PCR, and TCRdb kept only the in-frame ones, dropping some. The sample holds roughly 200,000 clones, around 80% seen once. Material for sequencing was PBMCs. All receptors come from a man in his forties or fifties in good health and CMV-seronegative. Both conserved end residues are part of each CDR3. The order of the fields is V gene, clone size, D gene, J gene, CDR3 protein, CDR3 DNA. D genes are given only for firm matches. Expanded clones are given a class, and other clones once, few, many or no size at all.

V gene: TRBV9
clone size: NA
D gene: NA
J gene: TRBJ2-7
CDR3 protein: CASSVGPGTSSYEQYF
CDR3 DNA: TGTGCCAGCAGCGTAGGGCCAGGCACTAGCTCCTACGAGCAGTACTTC

V gene: TRBV7-9
clone size: NA
D gene: TRBD1
J gene: TRBJ1-2
CDR3 protein: CASSLSGTAGYTF
CDR3 DNA: TGTGCCAGCAGCTTATCCGGGACAGCTGGCTACACCTTC

V gene: TRBV7-8
clone size: few
D gene: TRBD1
J gene: TRBJ1-5
CDR3 protein: CASSPPGQGNQPQHF
CDR3 DNA: TGTGCCAGCAGCCCACCGGGACAGGGAAATCAGCCCCAGCATTTT

V gene: TRBV7-2
clone size: once
D gene: NA
J gene: TRBJ2-1
CDR3 protein: CASSLGGSDEQFF
CDR3 DNA: TGTGCCAGCAGCTTAGGGGGCTCGGATGAGCAGTTCTTC

V gene: TRBV28
clone size: NA
D gene: TRBD1
J gene: TRBJ2-7
CDR3 protein: CASSLWSGQGAEQYF
CDR3 DNA: TGTGCCAGCAGTTTATGGTCGGGACAGGGGGCCGAGCAGTACTTC

V gene: TRBV10-2
clone size: NA
D gene: NA
J gene: TRBJ2-7
CDR3 protein: CASSESFELYEQYF
CDR3 DNA: TGCGCCAGCAGTGAGTCTTTTGAACTGTACGAGCAGTACTTC

V gene: TRBV7-6
clone size: NA
D gene: NA
J gene: TRBJ2-5
CDR3 protein: CASSLALWANQETQYF
CDR3 DNA: TGTGCCAGCAGCTTAGCCCTATGGGCTAACCAAGAGACCCAGTACTTC

V gene: TRBV5-4
clone size: NA
D gene: NA
J gene: TRBJ1-2
CDR3 protein: CASRRQEGVYGYTF
CDR3 DNA: TGTGCCAGCAGGAGGCAAGAGGGAGTCTATGGCTACACCTTC

V gene: TRBV13
clone size: few
D gene: TRBD2
J gene: TRBJ2-2
CDR3 protein: CASSSSGIYTGELFF
CDR3 DNA: TGTGCCAGCAGCTCTAGCGGGATATACACCGGGGAGCTGTTTTTT

V gene: TRBV4-3
clone size: few
D gene: NA
J gene: TRBJ1-4
CDR3 protein: CASSQVGQLNEKLFF
CDR3 DNA: TGCGCCAGCAGCCAAGTCGGACAGCTTAATGAAAAACTGTTTTTT

V gene: TRBV5-1
clone size: NA
D gene: TRBD2
J gene: TRBJ2-1
CDR3 protein: CASSSRAGPINEQFF
CDR3 DNA: TGCGCCAGCAGCTCCCGAGCGGGACCGATCAATGAGCAGTTCTTC

V gene: TRBV2
clone size: NA
D gene: NA
J gene: TRBJ1-3
CDR3 protein: CASSVWRGERNTIYF
CDR3 DNA: TGTGCCAGCAGTGTTTGGAGGGGCGAGAGAAACACCATATATTTT

V gene: TRBV15
clone size: NA
D gene: TRBD1
J gene: TRBJ2-5
CDR3 protein: CATSRDQTGAQETQYF
CDR3 DNA: TGTGCCACCAGCAGAGATCAGACAGGGGCCCAAGAGACCCAGTACTTC

V gene: TRBV19
clone size: few
D gene: NA
J gene: TRBJ2-3
CDR3 protein: CASSLGASGTQYF
CDR3 DNA: TGTGCCAGTAGTCTGGGTGCGTCGGGTACGCAGTATTTT

V gene: TRBV5-1
clone size: NA
D gene: TRBD2
J gene: TRBJ2-1
CDR3 protein: CASSLASSGNNEQFF
CDR3 DNA: TGCGCCAGCAGCTTGGCATCTAGCGGAAACAATGAGCAGTTCTTC

V gene: TRBV10-1
clone size: NA
D gene: NA
J gene: TRBJ1-1
CDR3 protein: CASRAGWNTEAFF
CDR3 DNA: TGCGCCAGCAGGGCAGGGTGGAACACTGAAGCTTTCTTT

V gene: TRBV7-9
clone size: NA
D gene: TRBD1
J gene: TRBJ2-7
CDR3 protein: CASSDDRDEQYF
CDR3 DNA: TGTGCCAGCAGCGATGACAGGGACGAGCAGTACTTC

V gene: TRBV6-6
clone size: NA
D gene: TRBD1
J gene: TRBJ2-7
CDR3 protein: CASREPGQGSYEQYF
CDR3 DNA: TGTGCCAGCAGAGAACCGGGACAGGGGTCCTACGAGCAGTACTTC

V gene: TRBV5-1
clone size: NA
D gene: NA
J gene: TRBJ2-4
CDR3 protein: CASSLYGGQGGIQYF
CDR3 DNA: TGCGCCAGCAGCTTGTACGGGGGTCAAGGCGGAATTCAGTACTTC

V gene: TRBV9
clone size: NA
D gene: NA
J gene: TRBJ2-3
CDR3 protein: CASSVSREETADTQYF
CDR3 DNA: TGTGCCAGCAGCGTAAGCAGGGAGGAGACGGCAGATACGCAGTATTTT

V gene: TRBV11-3
clone size: NA
D gene: TRBD2
J gene: TRBJ2-5
CDR3 protein: CASSLSGGNSIETQYF
CDR3 DNA: TGTGCCAGCAGCTTATCGGGGGGGAACTCGATAGAGACCCAGTACTTC

V gene: TRBV29-1
clone size: few
D gene: TRBD1
J gene: TRBJ2-7
CDR3 protein: CSVSGTVVGVRGEQYF
CDR3 DNA: TGCAGCGTTTCCGGGACAGTAGTCGGGGTTAGAGGCGAGCAGTACTTC

V gene: TRBV4-3
clone size: NA
D gene: TRBD2
J gene: TRBJ2-7
CDR3 protein: CASSQEAPSGGLLSYEQYF
CDR3 DNA: TGCGCCAGCAGCCAAGAAGCGCCTAGCGGGGGACTACTCTCCTACGAGCAGTACTTC

V gene: TRBV6-5
clone size: NA
D gene: TRBD1
J gene: TRBJ1-2
CDR3 protein: CASRIRTGGTGYTF
CDR3 DNA: TGTGCCAGCAGGATTAGGACAGGGGGCACTGGCTACACCTTC

V gene: TRBV5-1
clone size: few
D gene: NA
J gene: TRBJ1-1
CDR3 protein: CASSLEQVNTEAFF
CDR3 DNA: TGCGCCAGCAGCTTGGAACAGGTGAACACTGAAGCTTTCTTT

V gene: TRBV5-4
clone size: NA
D gene: NA
J gene: TRBJ1-1
CDR3 protein: CASSGGGGVTEAFF
CDR3 DNA: TGTGCCAGCAGTGGAGGCGGGGGGGTGACTGAAGCTTTCTTT

V gene: TRBV5-1
clone size: NA
D gene: NA
J gene: TRBJ2-2
CDR3 protein: CASSPGVNTGELFF
CDR3 DNA: TGCGCCAGCAGCCCCGGGGTTAATACCGGGGAGCTGTTTTTT

V gene: TRBV12-5
clone size: NA
D gene: NA
J gene: TRBJ2-7
CDR3 protein: CASGILREQYF
CDR3 DNA: TGTGCTAGTGGTATCCTACGGGAGCAGTACTTC

V gene: TRBV6-5
clone size: NA
D gene: NA
J gene: TRBJ1-1
CDR3 protein: CASSYSRDMNTEAFF
CDR3 DNA: TGTGCCAGCAGTTACTCACGAGACATGAACACTGAAGCTTTCTTT

V gene: TRBV6-5
clone size: NA
D gene: NA
J gene: TRBJ1-2
CDR3 protein: CASRSSGTNYGYTF
CDR3 DNA: TGTGCCAGCAGATCCTCAGGAACTAACTATGGCTACACCTTC

V gene: TRBV5-1
clone size: NA
D gene: NA
J gene: TRBJ2-7
CDR3 protein: CASSLDRLSSYEQYF
CDR3 DNA: TGCGCCAGCAGCTTGGACAGGCTTAGCTCCTACGAGCAGTACTTC

V gene: TRBV4-3
clone size: NA
D gene: NA
J gene: TRBJ1-2
CDR3 protein: CASSQDGGGYTF
CDR3 DNA: TGCGCCAGCAGCCAAGATGGAGGCGGCTACACCTTC

V gene: TRBV21-1
clone size: NA
D gene: NA
J gene: TRBJ1-1
CDR3 protein: CASSGRHRWGAFF
CDR3 DNA: TGTGCCAGCAGCGGCAGACACAGGTGGGGAGCTTTCTTT

V gene: TRBV10-3
clone size: NA
D gene: TRBD1
J gene: TRBJ2-5
CDR3 protein: CAISVRSGTGVETQYF
CDR3 DNA: TGTGCCATCAGTGTTCGCTCCGGGACAGGGGTAGAGACCCAGTACTTC

V gene: TRBV4-3
clone size: once
D gene: TRBD2
J gene: TRBJ2-7
CDR3 protein: CASSQLADSSYEQYF
CDR3 DNA: TGCGCCAGCAGCCAACTAGCGGATAGCTCCTACGAGCAGTACTTC

V gene: TRBV5-1
clone size: NA
D gene: NA
J gene: TRBJ2-5
CDR3 protein: CASSSTKAGETQYF
CDR3 DNA: TGCGCCAGCAGCTCGACAAAGGCAGGGGAGACCCAGTACTTC

V gene: TRBV7-3
clone size: NA
D gene: NA
J gene: TRBJ2-3
CDR3 protein: CASSSASGTDTQYF
CDR3 DNA: TGTGCCAGCAGCTCCGCTAGCGGCACAGATACGCAGTATTTT

V gene: TRBV7-9
clone size: few
D gene: NA
J gene: TRBJ1-1
CDR3 protein: CASYGSTHEAFF
CDR3 DNA: TGTGCCAGCTATGGCAGTACACATGAAGCTTTCTTT

V gene: TRBV2
clone size: NA
D gene: NA
J gene: TRBJ2-5
CDR3 protein: CASSETGLRGTQYF
CDR3 DNA: TGTGCCAGCAGTGAAACCGGACTCCGGGGGACCCAGTACTTC

V gene: TRBV5-6
clone size: NA
D gene: NA
J gene: TRBJ2-7
CDR3 protein: CASSSLRRPYEQYF
CDR3 DNA: TGTGCCAGCAGCTCGCTGAGGAGACCCTACGAGCAGTACTTC

V gene: TRBV5-1
clone size: NA
D gene: TRBD1
J gene: TRBJ1-1
CDR3 protein: CASSRTGGNTEAFF
CDR3 DNA: TGCGCCAGCAGCCGGACAGGGGGGAACACTGAAGCTTTCTTT

V gene: TRBV9
clone size: NA
D gene: NA
J gene: TRBJ2-2
CDR3 protein: CASSDTNGSRTGELFF
CDR3 DNA: TGTGCCAGCAGCGATACGAACGGGAGTCGGACCGGGGAGCTGTTTTTT

V gene: TRBV5-1
clone size: NA
D gene: TRBD1
J gene: TRBJ2-1
CDR3 protein: CASSLNRGFDEQFF
CDR3 DNA: TGCGCCAGCAGCTTAAACAGGGGCTTCGATGAGCAGTTCTTC

V gene: TRBV27
clone size: NA
D gene: TRBD2
J gene: TRBJ2-7
CDR3 protein: CASMSGTSGTNEQYF
CDR3 DNA: TGTGCCAGCATGTCCGGGACTAGCGGGACCAACGAGCAGTACTTC

V gene: TRBV7-8
clone size: once
D gene: NA
J gene: TRBJ1-5
CDR3 protein: CASSSPGEQDQPQHF
CDR3 DNA: TGTGCCAGCAGCTCCCCAGGGGAGCAGGATCAGCCCCAGCATTTT

V gene: TRBV19
clone size: NA
D gene: NA
J gene: TRBJ1-5
CDR3 protein: CASSRPGHQTTPQHF
CDR3 DNA: TGTGCCAGTAGCCGGCCGGGACATCAGACCACACCCCAGCATTTT

V gene: TRBV30
clone size: NA
D gene: NA
J gene: TRBJ1-2
CDR3 protein: CAWRAGGGYTF
CDR3 DNA: TGTGCCTGGAGGGCTGGAGGTGGCTACACCTTC

V gene: TRBV18
clone size: NA
D gene: NA
J gene: TRBJ1-2
CDR3 protein: CASSTEQVGYTF
CDR3 DNA: TGTGCCAGCTCAACGGAACAGGTCGGCTACACCTTC

V gene: TRBV7-2
clone size: few
D gene: NA
J gene: TRBJ2-7
CDR3 protein: CASSAAPIYEQYF
CDR3 DNA: TGTGCCAGCAGCGCGGCCCCCATCTACGAGCAGTACTTC

V gene: TRBV29-1
clone size: NA
D gene: TRBD1
J gene: TRBJ2-5
CDR3 protein: CSVGQGRLYAQYF
CDR3 DNA: TGCAGCGTTGGACAGGGAAGGCTTTATGCCCAGTACTTC

V gene: TRBV19
clone size: NA
D gene: NA
J gene: TRBJ2-5
CDR3 protein: CARNLREGGTNETQYF
CDR3 DNA: TGTGCCAGAAATCTTAGAGAGGGCGGTACGAACGAGACCCAGTACTTC

V gene: TRBV9
clone size: NA
D gene: TRBD1
J gene: TRBJ1-6
CDR3 protein: CASSGQGSSSYNSPLHF
CDR3 DNA: TGTGCCAGCAGTGGACAGGGTTCGAGCTCCTATAATTCACCCCTCCACTTT

V gene: TRBV11-3
clone size: NA
D gene: TRBD2
J gene: TRBJ2-3
CDR3 protein: CASSSGTSHDTQYF
CDR3 DNA: TGTGCCAGCAGCTCCGGGACTAGCCACGATACGCAGTATTTT

V gene: TRBV6-1
clone size: once
D gene: TRBD1
J gene: TRBJ1-2
CDR3 protein: CASSLTGDDYGYTF
CDR3 DNA: TGTGCCAGCAGCTTGACAGGGGATGACTATGGCTACACCTTC

V gene: TRBV5-4
clone size: NA
D gene: NA
J gene: TRBJ2-1
CDR3 protein: CASSLVLHRNEQFF
CDR3 DNA: TGTGCCAGCAGCTTGGTACTACACCGCAATGAGCAGTTCTTC

V gene: TRBV18
clone size: NA
D gene: NA
J gene: TRBJ2-5
CDR3 protein: CASSPLSGSQETQYF
CDR3 DNA: TGTGCCAGCTCACCCCTTTCAGGCAGCCAAGAGACCCAGTACTTC

V gene: TRBV2
clone size: NA
D gene: NA
J gene: TRBJ2-7
CDR3 protein: CASRRFESSYEQYF
CDR3 DNA: TGTGCCAGCAGGCGCTTCGAAAGCTCCTACGAGCAGTACTTC